This T cell receptor (beta chain) is drawn from a study of T cell clonality in common variable immunodeficiency. General study results and limits: Reportedly, TCR beta sequences from common variable immunodeficiency showed fewer deletions and N-nucleotide insertions.

Clones were sequenced by immunoSEQ multiplex PCR, and TCRdb holds only the in-frame ones, with some missing. The table lists about 81,000 clones, with no singletons. This clone was counted at least ten times. What it binds is unknown. This TCR came from a person between 18 and 75 years old in good health. Sequencing was carried out using peripheral blood mononuclear cells.

The chain's CDR3 is CASSSRREGQGNIQYF. The covered CDR3 bases are TGCGCCAGCAGCTCTCGTCGGGAGGGCCAGGGAAACATT. The chain employs TRBV5-1 and TRBJ2-4; 8 nucleotides align to TRBD2. The read terminates 3 residues ahead of where the CDR3 ends, so the germline J gene completes it. Germline V gene sequence: CDR1 SGHRS, CDR2 YFSETQ. V lost 3 bases and J lost 6; bases outside the gene matches: 11. CDR3 size: 16 residues.